This TCR beta chain was found in a study of blood T cell repertoires in COVID-19. The wider study: The United States, Italy and Spain supplied acute and convalescent COVID-19 samples. PBMCs, B-cell-depleted T cells, or T cells provided the cDNA or gDNA that made up the material.

In the authors' workflow: Nucleated cell number was recorded as an estimate derived from reference gene primer amplification. The repertoire was sequenced with immunoSEQ multiplex PCR; TCRdb's copy has only in-frame clones and lacks some. That table furnishes V, J and clone size, whereas the DNA furnished D and trimming. The table lists around 180,000 clones, approximately 74% of them singletons, with under 3.5% in the top ten. CDR3 length equals 15 residues. Germline values: CDR1 MNHEY, CDR2 SVGEGT. Unmatched junction bases numbered 9, after V lost 6 bases and J lost 3 bases. The rearrangement uses TRBV6-2 or TRBV6-3 and TRBJ1-1; 8 bases align to TRBD1. This TCR derives from a woman over 75 with acute or convalescent COVID-19. Sequenced material: peripheral blood. The CDR3 nucleotides are TGTGCCAGCAGCTCCCCAGGGACAGGAGACACTGAAGCTTTCTTT. Its protein is CASSSPGTGDTEAFF.